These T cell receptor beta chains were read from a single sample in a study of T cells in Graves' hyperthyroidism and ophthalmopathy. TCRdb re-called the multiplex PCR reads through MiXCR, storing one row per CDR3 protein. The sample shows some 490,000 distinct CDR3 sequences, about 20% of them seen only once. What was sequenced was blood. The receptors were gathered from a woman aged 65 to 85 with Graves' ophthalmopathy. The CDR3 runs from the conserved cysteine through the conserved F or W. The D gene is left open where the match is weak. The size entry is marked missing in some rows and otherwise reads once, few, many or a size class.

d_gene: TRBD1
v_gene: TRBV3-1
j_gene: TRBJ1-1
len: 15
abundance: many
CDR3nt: TGTGCCAGCAGCCAAGGGGGACAGGGGAAGCCTGAAGCTTTCTTT
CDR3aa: CASSQGGQGKPEAFF

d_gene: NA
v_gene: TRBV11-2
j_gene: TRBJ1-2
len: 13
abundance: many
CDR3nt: TGTGCCAGCAGCTTAGAGCTGGGGTACGGCTACACCTTC
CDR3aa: CASSLELGYGYTF

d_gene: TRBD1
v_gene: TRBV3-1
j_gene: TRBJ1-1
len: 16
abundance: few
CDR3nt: TGTGCCAGCAGCCCTTCGCTCCCGACAGGGCCCGTTGAAGCTTTCTTT
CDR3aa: CASSPSLPTGPVEAFF

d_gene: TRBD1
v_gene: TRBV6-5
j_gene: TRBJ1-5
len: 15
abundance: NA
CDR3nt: TGTGCCAGCAGTTCCGGGACAGGATTATTGCAGCCCCAGCATTTT
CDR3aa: CASSSGTGLLQPQHF

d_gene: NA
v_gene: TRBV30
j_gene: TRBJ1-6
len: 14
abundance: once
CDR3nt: TGTGCCTGGAGGTTGGGGGGCTTTAATTCACCCCTCCACTTT
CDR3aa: CAWRLGGFNSPLHF

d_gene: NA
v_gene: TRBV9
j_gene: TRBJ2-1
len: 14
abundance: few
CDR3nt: TGTGCCAGCAGCCAGGACCCGGCTGGGGGTGAGCAGTTCTTC
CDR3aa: CASSQDPAGGEQFF

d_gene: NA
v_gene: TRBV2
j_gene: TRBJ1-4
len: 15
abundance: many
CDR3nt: TGTGCCAGCAGTGGGCAGAGTATAACTAATGAAAAACTGTTTTTT
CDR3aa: CASSGQSITNEKLFF

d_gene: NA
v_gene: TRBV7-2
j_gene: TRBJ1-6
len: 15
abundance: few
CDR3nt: TGTGCCAGCAACCCCGCCGGGGGGATAGGTTCACCCCTCCACTTT
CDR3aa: CASNPAGGIGSPLHF

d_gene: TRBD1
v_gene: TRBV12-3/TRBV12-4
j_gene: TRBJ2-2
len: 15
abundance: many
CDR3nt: TGTGCCAGCAGTTTAATGGCAGGGGGCACCGGGGAGCTGTTTTTT
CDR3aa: CASSLMAGGTGELFF

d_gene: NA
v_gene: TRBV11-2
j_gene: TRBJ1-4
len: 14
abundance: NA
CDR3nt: TGTGCCAGCAGCTTAGGACTCAGGGATGAAAAACTGTTTTTT
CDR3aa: CASSLGLRDEKLFF

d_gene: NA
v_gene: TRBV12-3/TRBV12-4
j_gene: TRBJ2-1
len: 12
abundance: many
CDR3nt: TGTGCCAGCAGTTCCTACGGGACTCAGCAGTTCTTC
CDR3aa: CASSSYGTQQFF

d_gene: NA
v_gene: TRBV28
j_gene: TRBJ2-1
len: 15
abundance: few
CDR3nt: TGTGCCAGCAGCCGATCGGGGGCTTCCTACAATGAGCAGTTCTTC
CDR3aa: CASSRSGASYNEQFF

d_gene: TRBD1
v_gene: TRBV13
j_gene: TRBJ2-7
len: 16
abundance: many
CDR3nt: TGTGCCAGCAGCTTATTTAGGAGACAGGGAAGAGACGAGCAGTACTTC
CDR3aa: CASSLFRRQGRDEQYF

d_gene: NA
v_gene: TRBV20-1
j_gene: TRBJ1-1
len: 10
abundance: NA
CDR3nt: TGCAGCCCTAGGGAAGTTGAAGCTTTCTTT
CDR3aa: CSPREVEAFF

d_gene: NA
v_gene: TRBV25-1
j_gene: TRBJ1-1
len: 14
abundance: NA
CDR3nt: TGTGCCAGCAGTGAAACAGGGTTGCGAACTGAAGCTTTCTTT
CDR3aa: CASSETGLRTEAFF

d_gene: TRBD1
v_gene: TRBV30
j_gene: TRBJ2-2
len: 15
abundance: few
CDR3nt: TGTGCCTGGGCTAAGGGACAGGGCTGGACCGGGGAGCTGTTTTTT
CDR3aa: CAWAKGQGWTGELFF

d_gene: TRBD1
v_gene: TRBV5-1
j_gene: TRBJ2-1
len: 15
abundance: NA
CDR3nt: TGCGCCAGCAGCTCGGGGACAGATTACTACAATGAGCAGTTCTTC
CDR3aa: CASSSGTDYYNEQFF

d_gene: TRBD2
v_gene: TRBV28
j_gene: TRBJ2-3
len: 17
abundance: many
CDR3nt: TGTGCCAGCAGTTTTGGGACTAGCGGGGTTCTCACAGATACGCAGTATTTT
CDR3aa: CASSFGTSGVLTDTQYF

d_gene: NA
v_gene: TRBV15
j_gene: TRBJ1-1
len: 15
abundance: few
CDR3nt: TGTGCCACCAGCAGAGACACCCGGAGGAACACTGAAGCTTTCTTT
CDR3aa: CATSRDTRRNTEAFF

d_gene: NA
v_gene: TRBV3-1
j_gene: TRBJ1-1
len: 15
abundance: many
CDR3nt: TGTGCCAGCAGCCTCCGGGGGGCGGTGAACACTGAAGCTTTCTTT
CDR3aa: CASSLRGAVNTEAFF

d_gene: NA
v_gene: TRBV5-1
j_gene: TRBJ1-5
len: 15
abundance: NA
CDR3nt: TGCGCCAGCAGCATAACCGGGAGCCTCAATCAGCCCCAGCATTTT
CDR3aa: CASSITGSLNQPQHF

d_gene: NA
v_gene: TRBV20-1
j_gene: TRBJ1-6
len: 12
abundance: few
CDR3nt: TGCAGTGCTAACAGGTTGAGTTCACCCCTCCACTTT
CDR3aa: CSANRLSSPLHF